Below, 21 T cell receptor beta chains from the same sample are listed, as sequenced in a study of T cells in Graves' hyperthyroidism and ophthalmopathy (dated by TCRdb to between 2018 and 2021). Receptors were amplified or captured by multiplex PCR. TCRdb names Illumina HiSeq 2000 as the instrument used. Amplification of TCR beta CDR3 regions was carried out from RNA transcripts. A first-round RT-PCR of the TCR CDR3 used the HTBI primer set with the Qiagen OneStep RT-PCR kit. TCRdb reprocessed the public reads (quality trimming at Q25 with fastp, clone calling with MiXCR) and kept in-frame beta chains. All rows with the same CDR3 protein become a single entry with the most common DNA and genes. The sample includes 90,000 to 120,000 distinct CDR3 sequences, with approximately 16% observed a single time. Jointly, the top ten make up about 42% of the sample. The sample comprised blood. The receptors shown here come from a woman aged 45-59 years with Graves' hyperthyroidism.

There are a few counts of this clonotype. CDR3 sequence: CASSHLAGYEQYF. Here the CDR3 DNA reads TGTGCCAGCAGTCACCTTGCTGGTTACGAGCAGTACTTC. The V call is TRBV7-9, the J call TRBJ2-7, with D hard to call. Germline V lookup: CDR1 SEHNR, CDR2 FQNEAQ (reference sequence). V shed 6 bases and J shed 4 bases, with 13 bases lying between them. The CDR3 runs to 13 residues.

The table lists this clonotype with many counts. J is TRBJ2-2 and V is TRBV5-1; D is perhaps TRBD1 (5 bases). V dropped 0 bases and J dropped 5 bases, with 5 bases sitting between them. The length of the CDR3 is 13 residues. From germline, CDR1 is SGHRS and CDR2 YFSETQ. The CDR3, as DNA: TGCGCCAGCAGCTTGGAGGGGACCGGGGAGCTGTTTTTT. As protein: CASSLEGTGELFF.

This clonotype has at least ten counts. The chain is built from TRBV3-1 and TRBJ1-1; D remains ambiguous. The CDR3 has 14 amino acids. The germline V gene encodes CDR1 LGHDT and CDR2 YNNKEL (reference sequence). Trimming cost V 3 bases and J 1 base, with 9 bases left between them. Here the CDR3 reads CASSHASANTEAFF. Written as DNA, the CDR3 is TGTGCCAGCAGCCACGCAAGCGCGAACACTGAAGCTTTCTTT.

The CDR3 here is CASSLGLRVVGEQFF. In DNA form, the CDR3 reads TGTGCCAGCAGCTTAGGTCTTAGGGTGGTTGGCGAGCAGTTCTTC. V usage is TRBV11-2 and J usage is TRBJ2-1; D unresolved. V lost 1 base, J lost 10 bases, and 17 bases lay in between. The CDR3 contains 15 residues. In germline, CDR1 is SGHAT, CDR2 FQNNGV.

This clonotype was found a few times. The chain joins TRBV20-1 to TRBJ2-2, with D possibly TRBD2 on 6 matching bases. The CDR3 has 14 residues. V lost 3 bases, J lost 4 bases, and 12 bases lay in between. Germline V gene sequence: CDR1 DFQATT, CDR2 SNEGSKA (reference sequence). CDR3 loop: CSASRRGVTGELFF. The CDR3 DNA sequence: TGCAGTGCTAGTAGGAGGGGAGTCACCGGGGAGCTGTTTTTT.

This chain joins TRBV13 and TRBJ2-1, with D uncertain. The germline gives CDR1 PRHDT, CDR2 FYEKMQ (reference sequence). The CDR3 consists of 14 residues. Trimming took off 3 bases at V and 4 bases at J, with 10 bases between the two ends. The CDR3 loop reads CASSLGGAYNEQFF. For the CDR3, the DNA is TGTGCCAGCAGCTTGGGTGGCGCTTACAATGAGCAGTTCTTC.

This clonotype turned up a few times. A much larger clone differs from this one at a single base, so this may be a read error. The gene calls are TRBV2 and TRBJ2-5; 8 nucleotides align to TRBD1. CDR3 length: 14 amino acids. Germline V lookup: CDR1 SNHLY, CDR2 FYNNEI. V shed 3 bases, J shed 5 bases, and the junction held 5 bases outside the gene matches. The CDR3 protein is CASSDRTGTETQYF. CDR3 coding DNA: TGTGCCAGCAGTGACCGGACAGGGACGGAGACCCAGTACTTC.

This clonotype was counted ten times or more. The J gene is TRBJ2-2, the V gene TRBV6-2 or TRBV6-3; 13 bases fit TRBD2. The CDR3 loop spans 19 amino acids. The trim removed 4 bases at V and 2 bases at J, leaving 10 bases unmatched. CDR1 is MNHEY, CDR2 SVGEGT, per germline. CDR3 DNA sequence: TGTGCCAGCAGTTTCTTCCTTGGACTAGCGGGAGCCAACACCGGGGAGCTGTTTTTT. It translates to CASSFFLGLAGANTGELFF.

V is TRBV28 and J is TRBJ2-7; TRBD1 agrees at 9 bases. V trimming: 7 bases; J trimming: 6 bases; junction bases outside the gene matches: 10. The CDR3 is made up of 14 amino acids. Germline lookup yields CDR1 MDHEN and CDR2 SYDVKM. The CDR3 coding sequence is TGTGCCAGCATCCCCGGGACAGGGAGGATCGAGCAGTACTTC. Its protein product is CASIPGTGRIEQYF.

This clonotype was counted many times. The CDR3 DNA reads as TGTGCCAGCAGCGTCCACTCAGGGCTAGCGGGACAGGAGCAGTTCTTC. Protein product: CASSVHSGLAGQEQFF. V is TRBV9 and J is TRBJ2-1; 9 positions match TRBD2. Trimming took 2 bases from V and 10 from J; bases not matched to a gene: 13. The CDR3 totals 16 residues. Germline V lookup: CDR1 SGDLS, CDR2 YYNGEE. Full variable domain (missing parts from reference TRBV9 and TRBJ2-1): DSGVTQTPKHLITATGQRVTLRCSPRSGDLSVYWYQQSLDQGLQFLIQYYNGEERAKGNILERFSAQQFPDLHSELNLSSLELGDSALYFCASSVHSGLAGQEQFFGPGTRLTVL.

This clonotype was recorded many times. The chain joins TRBV2 to TRBJ2-4, with 7 bases that match TRBD1. CDR1 is SNHLY, CDR2 FYNNEI, per germline. Trimming took 2 bases from V and 1 from J; bases not matched to a gene: 5. This CDR3 comprises 16 residues. The CDR3 loop reads CASSEQGEIAKNIQYF. CDR3 nucleotide sequence: TGTGCCAGCAGTGAACAGGGGGAAATTGCCAAAAACATTCAGTACTTC.

There are many counts of this clonotype. This chain links TRBV16 with TRBJ2-1, with 8 bases fitting TRBD1. The V gene's germline CDR1 is KGHSY and CDR2 FQNENV. This CDR3 is built from 15 residues. Losses at the gene ends were 3 bases for V and 12 bases for J; bases not matched to a gene: 13. The CDR3 sequence: CASSHGAPGQGGQFF. As DNA, the CDR3 is TGTGCCAGCAGCCATGGCGCCCCAGGACAGGGCGGGCAGTTCTTC.

This clonotype was observed many times. The J gene is TRBJ2-7, the V gene TRBV12-3 or TRBV12-4; D is perhaps TRBD2 (7 bases). Trimming took off 4 bases at V and 2 bases at J, with 12 bases between the two ends. The CDR3 has 14 residues. The CDR3 spells CASSWGGSTYEQYF. CDR3 in DNA: TGTGCCAGCAGTTGGGGGGGCTCAACCTACGAGCAGTACTTC.

Many counts were recorded for this clonotype. The gene calls are TRBV7-9 and TRBJ2-1; D perhaps matches TRBD1 (5 bases). Germline V gene data show CDR1 as SEHNR and CDR2 as FQNEAQ (reference sequence). CDR3 length: 15 amino acids. Deletions cut 8 bases from V and 2 bases from J, with 16 bases between. The CDR3 sequence: CASGIGDTAYNEQFF. In nucleotides, the CDR3 is TGTGCCAGCGGAATAGGGGATACGGCCTACAATGAGCAGTTCTTC.

This clonotype was observed a few times. This clone may be a read error of a much larger clone one base away. The chain combines TRBV18 with TRBJ2-5; D unclear. Germline V lookup: CDR1 KGHSH, CDR2 LQKENI. The CDR3 consists of 12 residues. Written as DNA, the CDR3 is TGTGCCAGCTCACCCCGAGGAGAGACCCAGTGCTTC. Encoded protein: CASSPRGETQCF.

This clonotype came up once. Compared with germline, one end of the junction differs, possibly owing to a read error. This chain links TRBV7-2 with TRBJ2-5; 10 bases match TRBD1. Germline V gene data show CDR1 as SGHTA and CDR2 as FQGNSA. This CDR3 is built from 14 residues. The CDR3 coding sequence is TGTGCCAGCAGCTGGGGACAGGGGCCAGAGGCCCAGTACTTC. As protein: CASSWGQGPEAQYF.

The rearrangement uses TRBV6-9 and TRBJ2-7; no clear D. The CDR3 consists of 11 residues. Germline V CDR1 and CDR2: MNHGY, SVAAGI. V shed 4 bases and J shed 4 bases, with 5 bases lying between them. The CDR3 DNA follows: TGTGCCAGCAGTTTTGGTTACGAGCAGTACTTC. Amino acid sequence: CASSFGYEQYF.

The chain links TRBV27 to TRBJ2-7, with 8 bases that match TRBD2. The germline V gene has CDR1 MNHEY and CDR2 SMNVEV (reference sequence). The CDR3 is 15 residues long. The trim removed 4 bases at V and 3 bases at J, leaving 8 bases unmatched. The CDR3 nucleotides read TGTGCCAGCAGTTCCCTCGTTGCGGGGGGCTACGAGCAGTACTTC. Amino acid sequence: CASSSLVAGGYEQYF.

The sample holds many counts of this clonotype. The J gene is TRBJ2-1, the V gene TRBV6-1; 13 bases map to TRBD2. Trimming took 5 bases from V and 9 from J; bases not matched to a gene: 10. In germline, CDR1 is MNHNS, CDR2 SASEGT. CDR3 length: 16 residues. The CDR3 nucleotides are TGTGCCAGCAGTTCCAAAACTAGCGGGAGGGGGCTTGAGCAGTTCTTC. It specifies CASSSKTSGRGLEQFF.

The rearrangement links TRBV6-2 or TRBV6-3 to TRBJ2-1, with TRBD2 identical over 10 bases. V was clipped by 8 bases and J by 6 bases; unmatched bases: 10. The CDR3 sequence is 15 residues long. The germline CDR1 and CDR2 sequences are MNHEY and SVGEGT. The chain's CDR3 is CASGSSGSWRNEQFF. The CDR3 DNA sequence: TGTGCCAGCGGCTCTAGCGGGAGTTGGCGCAATGAGCAGTTCTTC.

This clonotype was seen at least ten times. The chain links TRBV20-1 to TRBJ1-5; D unclear. Trimming shortened V by 6 bases and J by 4 bases, and 13 bases separated the two germline ends. The V gene's germline CDR1 is DFQATT and CDR2 SNEGSKA (reference sequence). The CDR3 is made up of 13 amino acids. The CDR3 reads CSARDFGNQPQHF. In DNA, the CDR3 is TGCAGTGCGAGGGATTTCGGTAATCAGCCCCAGCATTTT.